Following are 19 T cell receptor beta chains from one sample sequenced in a study of shared clonotypes between healthy human individuals. Produced via immunoSEQ multiplex PCR; TCRdb's table is partial and in-frame only. The sample holds 550,000 to 700,000 clones; around four fifths are singletons and the top ten take around 2%. The sequenced sample consisted of memory CD4+ T cells sorted from blood. Regarding subset: CD45RA-negative fraction. Source of these receptors: a woman in her 30s in good health.

This clone was seen just once. This sequence joins TRBV5-6 and TRBJ1-3, with a tentative D call TRBD1 (6 bases). The CDR3 covers 16 residues. Per germline, CDR1 SGHDT and CDR2 YYEEEE. V was shortened by 1 base and J by 0 bases, with 11 bases between the two germline ends. CDR3 DNA sequence: TGTGCCAGCAGCTTGAGGGGGGCAAGCTCTGGAAACACCATATATTTT. As protein: CASSLRGASSGNTIYF.

V gene TRBV18 combines with J gene TRBJ2-5; no clear D. Looked up from germline, CDR1 is KGHSH and CDR2 is LQKENI. V lost 3 bases, J lost 2 bases, and 10 bases lay in between. The CDR3 is made up of 14 amino acids. The CDR3 DNA reads TGTGCCAGCTCACCGAGGATAGTACAAGAGACCCAGTACTTC. Its translation is CASSPRIVQETQYF.

This rearrangement joins TRBV15 to TRBJ2-2; 13 bases are a match to TRBD2. The CDR3 totals 18 residues. V lost 3 bases and J lost 5; bases outside the gene matches: 9. Germline V CDR1 and CDR2: LNHNV, YYDKDF (reference sequence). The CDR3 DNA is TGTGCCACCAGCAGTACTAAGACTAGCGGGAGGAGGACCGGGGAGCTGTTTTTT. Protein product: CATSSTKTSGRRTGELFF.

There are a few counts of this clone. The chain is built from TRBV5-4 and TRBJ2-3; TRBD1 matches 7 bases. J was trimmed by 5 bases and V by 4 bases; bases with no gene match: 10. Germline-derived CDR1 and CDR2 are SGHNT and YYREEE (reference sequence). The CDR3 length is 15 residues. CDR3 residues: CASSRPQGEKDTQYF. In DNA, the CDR3 is TGTGCCAGCAGCAGACCGCAGGGGGAGAAAGATACGCAGTATTTT.

The chain links TRBV7-9 to TRBJ1-5; D gene ambiguous. Germline V gene sequence: CDR1 SEHNR, CDR2 FQNEAQ (reference sequence). This CDR3 has 15 residues. The ends were cut back, 1 base at V and 0 bases at J, with 7 bases in the middle. CDR3 region: CASSLGPASNQPQHF. The CDR3 nucleotides are TGTGCCAGCAGCTTAGGGCCAGCTAGCAATCAGCCCCAGCATTTT.

The rearrangement joins TRBV5-1 to TRBJ2-5; D might be TRBD1 (5 bases). Trimming removed 2 bases from V and 5 bases from J, with 13 bases in between. The germline V gene encodes CDR1 SGHRS and CDR2 YFSETQ. This CDR3 is built from 14 residues. CDR3 region: CASSFWGGGETQYF. The CDR3 DNA follows: TGCGCCAGCAGCTTTTGGGGCGGCGGTGAGACCCAGTACTTC.

The rearrangement uses TRBV7-2 and TRBJ1-3, with D possibly matching TRBD1 (5 bases). Germline V lookup: CDR1 SGHTA, CDR2 FQGNSA. The CDR3 loop spans 14 amino acids. The V end was cut by 0 bases, the J end by 2 bases, with 5 bases between. The CDR3 DNA sequence: TGTGCCAGCAGCTTAGCGGGGGCTGGAAACACCATATATTTT. Translation: CASSLAGAGNTIYF.

The sample holds one count of this clone. V is TRBV25-1 and J is TRBJ2-1; D possibly corresponds to TRBD1 (6 bases). Germline CDR1 and CDR2: MGHDK and SYGVNS. Deletions cut 2 bases from V and 6 bases from J, with 17 bases between. This CDR3 contains 16 residues. This chain's CDR3 is CASSERIAGDINEQFF. The CDR3 bases are TGTGCCAGCAGTGAACGGATAGCCGGGGACATCAATGAGCAGTTCTTC.

The chain employs TRBV28 and TRBJ1-5; 9 positions match TRBD1. The CDR3 length is 14 residues. Losses at the gene ends were 4 bases for V and 5 bases for J; bases not matched to a gene: 3. CDR1 and CDR2 (germline): MDHEN, SYDVKM. For the CDR3, the DNA is TGTGCCAGCAGTTCCGGGACAGGGCATCAGCCCCAGCATTTT. Its protein is CASSSGTGHQPQHF.

The V and J genes are TRBV28 and TRBJ2-7; tentatively, D is TRBD2 (5 bases). CDR3 length: 12 amino acids. V lost 7 bases to trimming and J lost 7 bases, with 14 bases between them. CDR1 is MDHEN, CDR2 SYDVKM, per germline. This chain's CDR3 is CASMRAPREQYF. CDR3 in DNA: TGTGCCAGCATGAGGGCTCCGCGGGAGCAGTACTTC.

This rearrangement joins TRBV5-8 to TRBJ2-1; TRBD1 is a possible D gene (6 bases). This CDR3 contains 16 residues. V was clipped by 3 bases and J by 8 bases, with 21 bases between them. CDR1 is SGHTS and CDR2 is YDEGEE in the germline V gene. CDR3 region: CASSWQGIGQTYEQFF. For the CDR3, the DNA is TGTGCCAGCAGCTGGCAGGGGATCGGGCAGACATATGAGCAGTTCTTC.

The J gene is TRBJ2-7, the V gene TRBV14; tentatively, D is TRBD1 (7 bases). CDR3 size: 16 residues. Trimming cost V 2 bases and J 3 bases, with 17 bases left between them. The germline gives CDR1 SGHDN, CDR2 FVKESK. CDR3 bases: TGTGCCAGCAGCCAAAGCGCAGGGGGGCTGTACTACGAGCAGTACTTC. This encodes CASSQSAGGLYYEQYF.

Worth noting for this clone: A single base separates this from a much larger clone, so it may be a read error. Other DNA sequences in the sample encode the same CDR3. This chain connects TRBV10-3 to TRBJ1-5; D is possibly TRBD1 (6 bases). Trimming removed 5 bases at V and 4 bases at J, with 9 bases between. The V gene's germline CDR1 is ENHRY and CDR2 SYGVKD. This CDR3 has 13 amino acids. CDR3 protein: CAISPGHNQPQHF. CDR3 in DNA: TGTGCCATCAGTCCGGGACATAATCAGCCCCAGCATTTT.

The rearrangement joins TRBV6-1 to TRBJ2-1, with D unresolved. Trimming took 2 bases from V and 10 from J, leaving 15 bases between them. Germline values: CDR1 MNHNS, CDR2 SASEGT. This CDR3 comprises 14 residues. CDR3 DNA sequence: TGTGCCAGCAGTGAAAGGTGGGGTTCTCTGGAGCAGTTCTTC. Protein sequence: CASSERWGSLEQFF.

The genes are TRBV6-6 and TRBJ2-7, with 9 bases that match TRBD2. The CDR3 contains 16 residues. Germline V gene data show CDR1 as MNHNY and CDR2 as SVGAGI (reference sequence). V shed 2 bases, J shed 7 bases, and the junction held 12 bases outside the gene matches. CDR3: CASSYDAGGPRGEQYF. The CDR3 region has the DNA TGTGCCAGCAGTTACGACGCGGGAGGGCCAAGGGGGGAGCAGTACTTC.

The V gene is TRBV7-9, the J gene TRBJ1-1; no reliable D call. V lost 3 bases and J lost 1, with 3 bases in between. This CDR3 comprises 12 residues. Germline CDR1 SEHNR, CDR2 FQNEAQ (reference sequence). CDR3 residues: CASSLQNTEAFF. The CDR3 DNA reads TGTGCCAGCAGCTTGCAGAACACTGAAGCTTTCTTT.

The chain joins TRBV11-2 to TRBJ2-7, with D tentatively TRBD1 (5 bases). The CDR3 has 14 amino acids. The V and J ends lost 6 bases and 2 bases respectively, with 14 bases between them. CDR1 is SGHAT and CDR2 is FQNNGV in the germline V gene. This chain's CDR3 is CASRSSDRAYEQYF. The CDR3 DNA follows: TGTGCCAGCAGATCGTCCGACAGAGCCTACGAGCAGTACTTC.

With respect to this clone: Other DNA sequences from this sample encode an identical CDR3 as well. The chain recombines TRBV5-1 with TRBJ2-3; 9 bases are shared with TRBD1. Germline values: CDR1 SGHRS, CDR2 YFSETQ. The V segment lost 4 bases and the J segment 3 bases; nucleotides outside the gene matches: 3. The CDR3 is 14 residues long. This CDR3 reads CASSRDRGTDTQYF. The CDR3 DNA is TGCGCCAGCAGCCGCGACAGGGGGACAGATACGCAGTATTTT.

The sample holds one count of this clone. The chain combines TRBV6-5 with TRBJ1-5, with 7 bases matching TRBD1. This CDR3 has 14 amino acids. After removal of 6 bases from V and 4 bases from J, the junction contained 6 bases not matched to a gene. The germline V gene encodes CDR1 MNHEY and CDR2 SVGAGI. Here the CDR3 reads CASRQPGGNQPQHF. CDR3 nucleotides: TGTGCCAGCAGACAACCAGGGGGGAATCAGCCCCAGCATTTT.